These 31 T cell receptor beta chains share one sample of origin, sequenced in a study of blood T cell repertoires in COVID-19. TCRdb keeps only in-frame clones here, not all; method: immunoSEQ multiplex PCR. The profile shows 300,000 to 450,000 clones, approximately 89% of them singletons. Source material: peripheral blood. All receptors come from a woman in her 30s with COVID-19, enrolled during active disease.

The gene calls are TRBV18 and TRBJ2-7; D ambiguous. This CDR3 is 13 amino acids long. Trimming removed 1 base from V and 4 bases from J, with 8 bases in between. CDR1 and CDR2 (germline): KGHSH, LQKENI. The CDR3 region is CASSPHPGYEQYF. Written as DNA, the CDR3 is TGTGCCAGCTCACCACACCCGGGTTACGAGCAGTACTTC. The full variable domain, rest sourced from reference TRBV18 and TRBJ2-7, is NAGVMQNPRHLVRRRGQEARLRCSPMKGHSHVYWYRQLPEEGLKFMVYLQKENIIDESGMPKERFSAEFPKEGPSILRIQQVVRGDSAAYFCASSPHPGYEQYFGPGTRLTVT.

This clone was counted between two and nine times. V is TRBV6-1 and J is TRBJ2-2; weak D call: TRBD1 (6 bases). This CDR3 region has 15 residues. Trimming pared 0 bases from V and 5 bases from J, leaving 10 bases between. Per germline, CDR1 MNHNS and CDR2 SASEGT. CDR3 loop: CASSEADRRTGELFF. The CDR3 bases are TGTGCCAGCAGTGAAGCAGACAGGAGGACCGGGGAGCTGTTTTTT.

This clone showed up just once. J is TRBJ2-2 and V is TRBV6-5; possible D gene TRBD2, 5 bases. The CDR3 is 14 residues long. Germline CDR1 is MNHEY and CDR2 is SVGAGI. Between the trimmed V and J ends, which lost 6 bases and 5 bases, there was a span of 13 bases. The CDR3 DNA reads TGTGCCAGCAGACGAACTAGGTTAACCGGGGAGCTGTTTTTT. It encodes CASRRTRLTGELFF.

The CDR3: CASQQGSGNTIYF. The CDR3, as DNA: TGTGCCAGCCAGCAGGGGTCTGGAAACACCATATATTTT. V and J are TRBV6-5 and TRBJ1-3; the D gene is possibly TRBD1 (6 bases). Trimming left V 8 bases short and J 1 base short, with 9 bases between. Germline assignment: CDR1 MNHEY and CDR2 SVGAGI. The CDR3 is made up of 13 amino acids.

This sequence joins TRBV28 and TRBJ2-3; perhaps TRBD2 as D (5 bases). V gave up 5 bases and J gave up 3 bases, with 12 bases separating them. This CDR3 comprises 14 residues. CDR1 and CDR2 from the germline V gene are MDHEN and SYDVKM. The CDR3 region has the DNA TGTGCCAGCAGTCTCCAAGGACTGACAGATACGCAGTATTTT. It is translated as CASSLQGLTDTQYF.

The chain joins TRBV9 to TRBJ2-7; D possibly corresponds to TRBD2 (6 bases). There are 14 residues in the CDR3. Trimming shortened V by 4 bases and J by 3 bases, and 14 bases separated the two germline ends. CDR1 SGDLS and CDR2 YYNGEE come from the germline V gene. The CDR3 spells CASSLGGTYYEQYF. Here the CDR3 DNA reads TGTGCCAGCAGCCTCGGGGGTACTTACTACGAGCAGTACTTC.

The rearrangement links TRBV6-1 to TRBJ2-7; TRBD1 might be the D (7 bases). The CDR3 contains 14 residues. The germline V gene has CDR1 MNHNS and CDR2 SASEGT. The V end lost 2 bases, the J end lost 3 bases, and 11 bases lay between the germline ends. The CDR3 loop reads CASSEFRGDYEQYF. CDR3 DNA sequence: TGTGCCAGCAGTGAATTCAGGGGGGACTACGAGCAGTACTTC.

The chain links TRBV27 to TRBJ1-1, with TRBD1 matching over 8 bases. CDR3 size: 15 residues. Trimming removed 7 bases from V and 4 bases from J; junction bases left unmatched: 11. Germline V gene sequence: CDR1 MNHEY, CDR2 SMNVEV (reference sequence). The DNA for the CDR3 is TGTGCCAGCACCAAGTTCAGGGGGCGGACCACTGAAGCTTTCTTT. Translated, it gives CASTKFRGRTTEAFF.

This clone was counted once. J is TRBJ1-5 and V is TRBV6-5; 7 positions agree with TRBD1. CDR1 and CDR2 from the germline V gene are MNHEY and SVGAGI. The ends lost 2 bases at V and 2 bases at J; junction bases unmatched: 6. The CDR3 totals 16 residues. CDR3 loop: CASSYQQGMRNQPQHF. The DNA for the CDR3 is TGTGCCAGCAGTTACCAACAGGGGATGCGCAATCAGCCCCAGCATTTT.

The V call is TRBV5-1, the J call TRBJ1-1; 10 bases match TRBD1. This CDR3 comprises 16 residues. Germline V lookup: CDR1 SGHRS, CDR2 YFSETQ. Losses at the gene ends were 2 bases for V and 0 bases for J; bases not matched to a gene: 4. The CDR3 protein is CASSLRQGAMNTEAFF. For the CDR3, the DNA is TGCGCCAGCAGCTTACGACAGGGGGCGATGAACACTGAAGCTTTCTTT.

The chain links TRBV13 to TRBJ2-7; 14 nucleotides line up with TRBD2. CDR3 length: 16 amino acids. Per the germline V gene, CDR1 is PRHDT and CDR2 is FYEKMQ (reference sequence). With V trimmed by 4 bases and J by 3 bases, 5 bases remained unmatched. CDR3: CASSYLGTSGSYEQYF. In DNA, the CDR3 is TGTGCCAGCAGCTACCTCGGGACTAGCGGGAGCTACGAGCAGTACTTC. Supplemented by reference TRBV13 and TRBJ2-7, the full variable domain reads AAGVIQSPRHLIKEKRETATLKCYPIPRHDTVYWYQQGPGQDPQFLISFYEKMQSDKGSIPDRFSAQQFSDYHSELNMSSLELGDSALYFCASSYLGTSGSYEQYFGPGTRLTVT.

The genes are TRBV7-8 and TRBJ2-5; 10 bases are shared with TRBD2. The germline V gene has CDR1 SGHVS and CDR2 FQNEAQ. This CDR3 region has 17 residues. Trimming at V came to 2 bases and at J to 10 bases, leaving 16 bases not matched to a gene. CDR3 region: CASSLTPVAGGWRGQYF. CDR3 nucleotides: TGTGCCAGCAGCTTAACTCCCGTAGCGGGAGGATGGAGGGGCCAGTACTTC.

The chain couples TRBV19 to TRBJ2-2; 8 bases map to TRBD2. The CDR3 is 18 amino acids. Germline CDR1 is LNHDA and CDR2 is SQIVND (reference sequence). Germline trimming cut 1 base from V and 3 bases from J; bases unmatched to any gene: 10. The CDR3 spells CASSIGPTAGGDTGELFF. The CDR3 nucleotides read TGTGCCAGTAGTATAGGTCCCACGGCGGGAGGAGACACCGGGGAGCTGTTTTTT.

V and J are TRBV7-3 and TRBJ2-1, with D maybe TRBD2 (7 bases). This CDR3 contains 14 residues. Trimming took off 1 base at V and 7 bases at J, with 11 bases between the two ends. Germline loops: CDR1 SGHTA, CDR2 FQGTGA. The CDR3 spells CASSLRGGANEQFF. The CDR3 region has the DNA TGTGCCAGCAGCTTAAGAGGGGGGGCGAATGAGCAGTTCTTC.

The J gene is TRBJ2-2, the V gene TRBV13; tentative D call: TRBD1 (5 bases). The germline V gene encodes CDR1 PRHDT and CDR2 FYEKMQ (reference sequence). Trimming removed 2 bases at V and 5 bases at J, with 18 bases between. There are 17 residues in the CDR3. CDR3 coding DNA: TGTGCCAGCAGCTTACGGCTAGGGGCCCCGAGAACCGGGGAGCTGTTTTTT. Encoded protein: CASSLRLGAPRTGELFF.

This clone was found a few times. The DNA is omitted, as the CDR3 cannot be located on it reliably, and the CDR3 follows TCRdb's listing. The chain joins TRBV19 to TRBJ2-1; TRBD2 reflects the table's D call only, with no check against the DNA. In germline, CDR1 is LNHDA, CDR2 SQIVND (reference sequence). Inclusive of both ends, the CDR3 amounts to 15 amino acids. CDR3 region: CASTSGLAYYNEQFF.

This sequence joins TRBV10-3 and TRBJ1-1; D call uncertain. This CDR3 comprises 12 residues. Germline V gene sequence: CDR1 ENHRY, CDR2 SYGVKD. With 6 bases removed from V and 8 bases from J, the gap between germline ends came to 13 bases. For the CDR3, the DNA is TGTGCCATCAGCCCCAAACCAGAAGAAGCTTTCTTT. Protein: CAISPKPEEAFF.

The rearrangement links TRBV15 to TRBJ1-2, with D tentatively TRBD1 (5 bases). This CDR3 is 15 amino acids long. V dropped 0 bases and J dropped 8 bases, with 16 bases sitting between them. CDR1 and CDR2 (germline): LNHNV, YYDKDF (reference sequence). CDR3 in DNA: TGTGCCACCAGCAGAGAGTTTTGGCAGGGTGGCGGCTACACCTTC. As protein: CATSREFWQGGGYTF.

This clone was detected only once. The same CDR3 arises from other DNA sequences in this sample as well. The chain employs TRBV28 and TRBJ1-2; D is uncertain. The CDR3 is 11 amino acids. V was pared by 7 bases and J by 5 bases, with 8 bases between. Germline values: CDR1 MDHEN, CDR2 SYDVKM. The DNA for the CDR3 is TGTGCCAGCACCTCTAGGTATGGCTACACCTTC. This translates into CASTSRYGYTF.

The chain has TRBV5-4 and TRBJ2-1; D is uncertain. With 1 base removed from V and 4 bases from J, the gap between germline ends came to 6 bases. The germline gives CDR1 SGHNT, CDR2 YYREEE (reference sequence). The length of the CDR3 is 13 residues. CDR3 DNA: TGTGCCAGCAGCTTGCTTAATTACAATGAGCAGTTCTTC. It is translated as CASSLLNYNEQFF.

There are a few counts of this clone. At the DNA level, this CDR3 is encoded by other sequences in the same sample as well. V usage is TRBV5-4 and J usage is TRBJ2-7; D is undetermined. The CDR3 runs 12 residues. Germline loops: CDR1 SGHNT, CDR2 YYREEE (reference sequence). V lost 0 bases and J lost 6, with 7 bases in between. The CDR3 region is CASSLGGGEQYF. DNA of the CDR3: TGTGCCAGCAGCTTGGGAGGCGGCGAGCAGTACTTC. Filled out from reference TRBV5-4 and TRBJ2-7, the complete variable domain reads ETGVTQSPTHLIKTRGQQVTLRCSSQSGHNTVSWYQQALGQGPQFIFQYYREEENGRGNFPPRFSGLQFPNYSSELNVNALELDDSALYLCASSLGGGEQYFGPGTRLTVT.

The CDR3 nucleotides read TGCAGTGGGAGCGGCAGGATGGGGACTGAAGCTTTCTTT. Its protein is CSGSGRMGTEAFF. The V gene is TRBV29-1, the J gene TRBJ1-1; D gene unclear. This CDR3 contains 13 residues. Germline values: CDR1 SQVTM, CDR2 ANQGSEA.

The chain carries TRBV9 and TRBJ2-1; the match to TRBD2 covers 12 bases. V was pared by 4 bases and J by 9 bases, with 5 bases of the junction left unmatched. The CDR3 totals 14 residues. CDR1 and CDR2 from the germline V gene are SGDLS and YYNGEE. The CDR3: CASSRTSGISEQFF. The DNA for the CDR3 is TGTGCCAGCAGCCGGACTAGCGGGATCAGTGAGCAGTTCTTC.

This sequence joins TRBV3-1 (or the pseudogene TRBV3-2) and TRBJ1-2; a possible D gene is TRBD1 (6 bases). Germline CDR1 LGHDT, CDR2 YNNKEL (reference sequence). There are 15 residues in the CDR3. The ends were cut back, 4 bases at V and 0 bases at J, with 12 bases in the middle. The CDR3 loop reads CASSRRDTPNYGYTF. The CDR3 DNA reads as TGTGCCAGCAGCCGCCGGGACACCCCTAACTATGGCTACACCTTC.

The chain uses TRBV6-5 and TRBJ2-2; D remains unclear. Germline CDR1 is MNHEY and CDR2 is SVGAGI. The CDR3 runs to 12 residues. Trimming removed 6 bases at V and 8 bases at J, with 10 bases between. This CDR3 is CASSRPGGELFF. In nucleotides, the CDR3 is TGTGCCAGCAGCCGGCCCGGGGGGGAGCTGTTTTTT.

V usage is TRBV2 and J usage is TRBJ2-1; TRBD2 matches 10 bases. CDR3 size: 16 residues. J lost 2 bases, V lost 5 bases, and 6 bases had no gene match. Germline CDR1 reads SNHLY; CDR2 reads FYNNEI. CDR3 DNA: TGTGCCAGCAGTACAGGGACTAGCGCCACCTACAATGAGCAGTTCTTC. Translated: CASSTGTSATYNEQFF. The entire variable domain, with the rest obtained from reference TRBV2 and TRBJ2-1, is as follows: EPEVTQTPSHQVTQMGQEVILRCVPISNHLYFYWYRQILGQKVEFLVSFYNNEISEKSEIFDDQFSVERPDGSNFTLKIRSTKLEDSAMYFCASSTGTSATYNEQFFGPGTRLTVL.

The genes are TRBV28 and TRBJ1-1; perhaps TRBD1 as D (5 bases). Germline V gives CDR1 MDHEN, CDR2 SYDVKM. The CDR3 is 12 amino acids. V lost 6 bases to trimming and J lost 11 bases, with 16 bases between them. The CDR3 DNA is TGTGCCAGCAGGACCGGGGCCCGGGAGGCTTTCTTT. Translation gives CASRTGAREAFF.

The chain couples TRBV21-1 to TRBJ1-1; the D call in the table, TRBD1, was not verified against the DNA. TRBV21-1 is flagged as a pseudogene. The CDR3 consists of 18 residues. The CDR3 protein is CASSKTGVDRDRNTEAFF. The CDR3, as DNA: TGTGCCAGCAGCAAAACGGGGGTTGACAGGGACAGGAACACTGAAGCTTTCTTT.

CDR3 bases: TGTGCCAGCTACCCCGGGACAGGGAGCCGGACCACCGGGGAGCTGTTTTTT. Translation gives CASYPGTGSRTTGELFF. The rearrangement joins TRBV18 to TRBJ2-2; 9 bases align to TRBD1. The CDR3 length is 17 residues. V gave up 7 bases and J gave up 4 bases; unmatched junction bases: 13. Germline CDR1 and CDR2: KGHSH and LQKENI.

This chain joins TRBV11-2 and TRBJ2-1, with 12 bases lining up with TRBD2. This CDR3 has 17 amino acids. Per germline, CDR1 SGHAT and CDR2 FQNNGV. V lost 5 bases, J lost 0 bases, and 5 bases stayed unmatched. CDR3 amino acids: CASSLPSGRASYNEQFF. DNA for the CDR3: TGTGCCAGCAGCCTTCCTAGCGGGAGGGCCTCCTACAATGAGCAGTTCTTC.

In its sample, this clone was seen once. The genes are TRBV7-3 and TRBJ2-2, with 14 bases matching TRBD2. CDR1 and CDR2 (germline): SGHTA, FQGTGA. The ends lost 5 bases at V and 6 bases at J; junction bases unmatched: 11. The CDR3 extends over 18 amino acids. The CDR3 nucleotides read TGTGCCAGCAGCAAGGGACTAGCGGGAGCTTTGACGCCCGGGGAGCTGTTTTTT. It yields the protein CASSKGLAGALTPGELFF.